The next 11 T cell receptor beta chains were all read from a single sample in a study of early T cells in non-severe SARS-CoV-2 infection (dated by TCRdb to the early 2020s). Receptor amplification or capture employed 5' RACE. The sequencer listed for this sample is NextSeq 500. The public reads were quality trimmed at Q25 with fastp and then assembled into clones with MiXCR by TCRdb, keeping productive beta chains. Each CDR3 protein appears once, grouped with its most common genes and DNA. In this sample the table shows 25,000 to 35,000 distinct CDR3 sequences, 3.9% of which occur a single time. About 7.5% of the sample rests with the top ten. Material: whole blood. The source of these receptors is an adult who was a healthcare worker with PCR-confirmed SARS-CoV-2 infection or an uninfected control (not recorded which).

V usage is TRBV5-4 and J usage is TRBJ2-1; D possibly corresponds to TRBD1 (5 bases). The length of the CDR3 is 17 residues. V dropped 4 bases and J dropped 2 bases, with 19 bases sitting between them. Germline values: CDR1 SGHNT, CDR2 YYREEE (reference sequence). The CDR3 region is CASSRSGVGVAYNEQFF. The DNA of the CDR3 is TGTGCCAGCAGCCGAAGTGGGGTAGGGGTTGCCTACAATGAGCAGTTCTTC.

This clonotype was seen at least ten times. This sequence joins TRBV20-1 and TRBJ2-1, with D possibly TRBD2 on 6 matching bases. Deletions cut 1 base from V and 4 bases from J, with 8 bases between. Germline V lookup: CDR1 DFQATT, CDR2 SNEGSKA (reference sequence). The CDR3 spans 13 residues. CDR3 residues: CSARGGVYNEQFF. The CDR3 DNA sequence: TGCAGTGCTAGAGGCGGGGTTTACAATGAGCAGTTCTTC.

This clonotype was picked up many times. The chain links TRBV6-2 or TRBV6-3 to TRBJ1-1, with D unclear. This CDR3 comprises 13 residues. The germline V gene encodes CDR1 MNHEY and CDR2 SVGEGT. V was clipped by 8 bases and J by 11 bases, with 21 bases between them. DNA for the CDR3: TGTGCCAGCTGGGAAGGGCTGGCTAGTTTGGCTTTCTTT. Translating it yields CASWEGLASLAFF.

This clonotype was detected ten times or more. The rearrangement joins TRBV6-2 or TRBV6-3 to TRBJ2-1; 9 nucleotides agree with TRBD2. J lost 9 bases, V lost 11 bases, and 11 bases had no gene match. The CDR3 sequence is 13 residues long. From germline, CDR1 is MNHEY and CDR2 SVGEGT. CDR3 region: CAARSGGSTEQFF. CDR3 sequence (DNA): TGTGCCGCCCGAAGCGGGGGGTCCACTGAGCAGTTCTTC.

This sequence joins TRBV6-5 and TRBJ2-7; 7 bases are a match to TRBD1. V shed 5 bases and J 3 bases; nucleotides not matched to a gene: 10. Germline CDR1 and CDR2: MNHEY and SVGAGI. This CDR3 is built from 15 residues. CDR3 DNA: TGTGCCAGCAGTCGTGAGACAGGGTACTACTACGAGCAGTACTTC. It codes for CASSRETGYYYEQYF.

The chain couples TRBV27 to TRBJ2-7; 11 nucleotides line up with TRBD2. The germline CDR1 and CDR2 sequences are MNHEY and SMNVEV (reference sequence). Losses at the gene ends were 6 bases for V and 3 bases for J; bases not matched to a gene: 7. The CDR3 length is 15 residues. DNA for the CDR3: TGTGCCAGCAGGTGGGGGACTAGCGGCTTCTACGAGCAGTACTTC. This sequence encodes CASRWGTSGFYEQYF.

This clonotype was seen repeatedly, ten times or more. The CDR3 sequence is CASSPQRSSTDTQYF. In nucleotides, the CDR3 is TGTGCCAGCAGCCCACAGCGTTCTAGCACAGATACGCAGTATTTT. The V call is TRBV7-2, the J call TRBJ2-3, with D hard to call. CDR1 is SGHTA and CDR2 is FQGNSA in the germline V gene. The CDR3 sequence is 15 residues long. The ends were cut back, 5 bases at V and 0 bases at J, with 12 bases in the middle.

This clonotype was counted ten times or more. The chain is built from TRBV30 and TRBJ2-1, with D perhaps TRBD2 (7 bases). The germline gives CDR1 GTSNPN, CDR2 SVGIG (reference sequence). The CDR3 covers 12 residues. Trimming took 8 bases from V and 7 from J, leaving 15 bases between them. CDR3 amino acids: CAGRGGPNEQFF. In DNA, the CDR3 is TGTGCCGGTAGGGGGGGGCCTAATGAGCAGTTCTTC.

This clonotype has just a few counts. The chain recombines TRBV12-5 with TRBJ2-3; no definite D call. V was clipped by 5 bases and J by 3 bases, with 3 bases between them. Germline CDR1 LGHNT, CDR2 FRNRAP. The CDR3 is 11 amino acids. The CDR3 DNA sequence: TGTGCTAGTGGTCTGACAGATACGCAGTATTTT. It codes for CASGLTDTQYF.

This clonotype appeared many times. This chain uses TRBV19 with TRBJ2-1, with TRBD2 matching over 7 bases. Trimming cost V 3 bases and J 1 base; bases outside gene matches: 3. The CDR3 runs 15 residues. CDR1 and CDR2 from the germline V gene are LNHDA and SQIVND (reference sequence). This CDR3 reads CASSIAGVSYNEQFF. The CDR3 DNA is TGTGCCAGTAGTATTGCGGGAGTGTCCTACAATGAGCAGTTCTTC.

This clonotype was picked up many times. In DNA, the CDR3 is TGTGCCAGCACCTATGGGACTAGCGGGGACTACGAGCAGTACTTC. This gives the protein CASTYGTSGDYEQYF. The rearrangement joins TRBV6-2 or TRBV6-3 to TRBJ2-7, with 13 nucleotides matching TRBD2. Losses at the gene ends were 7 bases for V and 3 bases for J; bases not matched to a gene: 6. The germline gives CDR1 MNHEY, CDR2 SVGEGT. This CDR3 has 15 amino acids.